The next 15 T cell receptor beta chains were all read from a single sample in a study of blood T cell repertoires in COVID-19. This table comes from immunoSEQ multiplex PCR, and its TCRdb copy is limited to in-frame clones, with some not included. The sample consists of more than 200,000 clones, about 85% of them appearing once. The sample comprised peripheral blood. The source of these receptors is an elderly woman with COVID-19, enrolled during active disease.

This clone was detected once. The chain combines TRBV24-1 with TRBJ1-5; 8 bases match TRBD1. The CDR3 runs to 15 residues. In germline, CDR1 is KGHDR, CDR2 SFDVKD. Unmatched junction bases numbered 4, after V lost 3 bases and J lost 4 bases. CDR3 coding DNA: TGTGCCACCAGTGATGGGGACAGGTGGAATCAGCCCCAGCATTTT. As protein: CATSDGDRWNQPQHF.

This clone was picked up a small number of times. CDR3 in DNA: TGCAGTGGGGGCAGGAACACTGAAGCTTTCTTT. Its protein is CSGGRNTEAFF. The J gene is TRBJ1-1, the V gene TRBV20-1; possible D gene TRBD1, 5 bases. CDR1 and CDR2 from the germline V gene are DFQATT and SNEGSKA (reference sequence). Trimming stripped 7 bases from V and 1 base from J, with 7 bases between. This CDR3 region has 11 residues.

The genes are TRBV27 and TRBJ2-7, with D possibly being TRBD2 (6 bases). V was clipped by 8 bases and J by 7 bases, with 15 bases between them. There are 12 residues in the CDR3. Germline loops: CDR1 MNHEY, CDR2 SMNVEV (reference sequence). The CDR3 region has the DNA TGTGCCAGCCGGGAGAGGTCTTCTGAGCAGTACTTC. This translates into CASRERSSEQYF.

The CDR3 region has the DNA TGTGCCAGCAGTTACTCGATCCGGGAGCAGTACTTC. Its protein product is CASSYSIREQYF. This rearrangement joins TRBV6-2 or TRBV6-3 to TRBJ2-7; no definite D call. Deletions cut 0 bases from V and 7 bases from J, with 7 bases between. The CDR3 contains 12 residues. CDR1 and CDR2 (germline): MNHEY, SVGEGT.

The rearrangement joins TRBV30 to TRBJ2-3; 7 nucleotides match TRBD2. CDR1 and CDR2 (germline): GTSNPN, SVGIG (reference sequence). This CDR3 comprises 14 residues. V gave up 0 bases and J gave up 7 bases; unmatched junction bases: 7. The CDR3 sequence is CAWSVTGGRNTQYF. CDR3 in DNA: TGTGCCTGGAGTGTAACGGGGGGACGGAATACGCAGTATTTT.

This clone was detected only a few times. The chain carries TRBV12-5 and TRBJ2-1; 7 nucleotides match TRBD2. This CDR3 comprises 16 residues. J lost 9 bases, V lost 4 bases, and 15 bases had no gene match. Germline CDR1 and CDR2: LGHNT and FRNRAP. The CDR3 DNA is TGTGCTAGTGGTTCCCCGACAGCCGGGGGGAGTGGTGAGCAGTTCTTC. The encoded protein is CASGSPTAGGSGEQFF.

The chain employs TRBV6-6 and TRBJ1-2; 8 nucleotides align to TRBD1. The CDR3 totals 13 residues. Germline V gene data show CDR1 as MNHNY and CDR2 as SVGAGI (reference sequence). Trimming took 4 bases from V and 8 from J; bases not matched to a gene: 6. The CDR3 DNA follows: TGTGCCAGCAGTTCACAGACAGGGGAGGGCTACACCTTC. Amino acids: CASSSQTGEGYTF.

The chain uses TRBV28 and TRBJ1-6; D might be TRBD1 (6 bases). The CDR3 contains 14 residues. Germline V lookup: CDR1 MDHEN, CDR2 SYDVKM. V was shortened by 9 bases and J by 7 bases, with 16 bases between the two germline ends. The DNA of the CDR3 is TGTGCCAGTTTTCGGGGGGGGCCAAATTCACCCCTCCACTTT. Protein sequence: CASFRGGPNSPLHF.

V gene TRBV10-3 combines with J gene TRBJ2-7; weak D call: TRBD2 (5 bases). CDR1 is ENHRY, CDR2 SYGVKD, per germline. The CDR3 loop spans 12 amino acids. V was clipped by 3 bases and J by 9 bases, with 12 bases between them. The CDR3 sequence: CAISDVGSRQYV. The CDR3 region has the DNA TGTGCCATCAGTGACGTGGGGAGTCGGCAGTACGTC.

V gene TRBV19 combines with J gene TRBJ2-1, with D tentatively TRBD1 (6 bases). The V end lost 6 bases, the J end lost 11 bases, and 20 bases lay between the germline ends. Germline lookup yields CDR1 LNHDA and CDR2 SQIVND (reference sequence). CDR3 length: 14 amino acids. Here the CDR3 DNA reads TGTGCCAGTAGGGGGGCTACAGCCGGGACAAAGCAGTTCTTC. Translation gives CASRGATAGTKQFF.

This rearrangement joins TRBV14 to TRBJ1-1; unclear D gene. Trimming pared 4 bases from V and 0 bases from J, leaving 12 bases between. Germline CDR1 SGHDN, CDR2 FVKESK. The CDR3 sequence is 15 residues long. The DNA for the CDR3 is TGTGCCAGCAGCCCCTTGGCGGAGATGAACACTGAAGCTTTCTTT. It yields the protein CASSPLAEMNTEAFF.

The chain has TRBV7-9 and TRBJ1-2; 7 bases fit TRBD1. From germline, CDR1 is SEHNR and CDR2 FQNEAQ (reference sequence). The length of the CDR3 is 14 residues. J was trimmed by 6 bases and V by 5 bases; bases with no gene match: 9. CDR3 coding DNA: TGTGCCAGCAGCGTCGGGACAGCGCCCCATGGCTACACCTTC. This gives the protein CASSVGTAPHGYTF.

The chain uses TRBV21-1 and TRBJ1-3; the DNA was not used to check the table's D call, TRBD1. TRBV21-1 is an annotated pseudogene. The CDR3 spans 16 residues. The DNA of the CDR3 is TGTGCCAGCAGCAAAGTGGAAGGGGCGGCCGGAAACACCATATATTTT. Translation: CASSKVEGAAGNTIYF.

This chain connects TRBV5-5 to TRBJ1-5; 9 nucleotides agree with TRBD1. The CDR3 covers 14 residues. The V gene's germline CDR1 is SGHKS and CDR2 YYEKEE (reference sequence). The V and J ends lost 4 bases and 1 base, in that order; junction bases with no gene match: 0. In DNA, the CDR3 is TGTGCCAGCAGCGGACAGGGGAGCAATCAGCCCCAGCATTTT. It encodes CASSGQGSNQPQHF.

The genes are TRBV5-1 and TRBJ2-5; 11 bases are a match to TRBD1. J lost 11 bases, V lost 3 bases, and 9 bases had no gene match. Germline V gene lookup returns CDR1 SGHRS and CDR2 YFSETQ. The CDR3 is 14 residues long. CDR3 in DNA: TGCGCCAGCAGCTCCGGGACAGGGGGGTTTTTACAGTACTTC. Protein: CASSSGTGGFLQYF.